This T cell receptor (beta chain) was sequenced for a study of blood T cell repertoires in COVID-19. Study-level background: Samples came from the United States, Italy and Spain, spanning acute and convalescent COVID-19. T cells, B-cell-depleted T cells, or PBMCs provided the cDNA or gDNA that served as material.

This clone was found a few times. The same CDR3 also results from other DNA sequences found in this sample. Authors' data handling: Reference gene primer amplification gave estimated nucleated cell counts. The method was immunoSEQ multiplex PCR; TCRdb's version includes in-frame clones alone and lacks a portion of them. The V and J calls and clone size are taken from that table; D and trimming were inferred from the DNA. Here the sample spans some 150,000 clones, about 86% being singletons. The germline V gene encodes CDR1 SGDLS and CDR2 YYNGEE. The CDR3 totals 14 residues. Trimming pared 0 bases from V and 3 bases from J, leaving 7 bases between.

Specimen: peripheral blood. The receptor's source is a woman older than 75 with acute or convalescent COVID-19. This chain joins TRBV9 and TRBJ1-5; D is unclear. CDR3 loop: CASSVAGDNQPQHF. The CDR3 nucleotides read TGTGCCAGCAGCGTAGCAGGTGACAATCAGCCCCAGCATTTT. Supplemented by reference TRBV9 and TRBJ1-5, the full variable domain reads DSGVTQTPKHLITATGQRVTLRCSPRSGDLSVYWYQQSLDQGLQFLIQYYNGEERAKGNILERFSAQQFPDLHSELNLSSLELGDSALYFCASSVAGDNQPQHFGDGTRLSIL.